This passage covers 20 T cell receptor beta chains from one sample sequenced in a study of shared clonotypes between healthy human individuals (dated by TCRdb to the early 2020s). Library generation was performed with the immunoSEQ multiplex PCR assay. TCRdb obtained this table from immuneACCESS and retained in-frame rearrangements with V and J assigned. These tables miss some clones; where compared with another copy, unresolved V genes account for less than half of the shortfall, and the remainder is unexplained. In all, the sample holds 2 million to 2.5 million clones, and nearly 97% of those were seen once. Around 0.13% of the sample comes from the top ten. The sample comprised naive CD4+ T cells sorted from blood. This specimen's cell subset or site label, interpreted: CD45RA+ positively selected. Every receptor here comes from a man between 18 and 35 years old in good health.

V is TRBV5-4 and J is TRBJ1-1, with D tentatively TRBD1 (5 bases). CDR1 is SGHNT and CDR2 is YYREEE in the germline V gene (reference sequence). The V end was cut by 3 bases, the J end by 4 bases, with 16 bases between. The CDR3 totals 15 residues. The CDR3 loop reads CASSWGGMGPTEAFF. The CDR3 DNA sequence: TGTGCCAGCAGCTGGGGCGGTATGGGGCCCACTGAAGCTTTCTTT.

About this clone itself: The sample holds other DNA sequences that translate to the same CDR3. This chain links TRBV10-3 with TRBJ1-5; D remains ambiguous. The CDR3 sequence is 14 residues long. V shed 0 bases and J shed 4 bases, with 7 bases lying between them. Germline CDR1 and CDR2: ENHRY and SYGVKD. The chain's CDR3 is CAISESTVNQPQHF. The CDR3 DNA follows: TGTGCCATCAGTGAGTCGACGGTAAATCAGCCCCAGCATTTT.

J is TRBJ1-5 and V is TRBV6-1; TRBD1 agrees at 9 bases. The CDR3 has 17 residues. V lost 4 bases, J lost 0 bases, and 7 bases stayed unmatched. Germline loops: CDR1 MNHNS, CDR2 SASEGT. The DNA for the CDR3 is TGTGCCAGCAGTGCACCAACAGGGGGCTATAGCAATCAGCCCCAGCATTTT. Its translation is CASSAPTGGYSNQPQHF.

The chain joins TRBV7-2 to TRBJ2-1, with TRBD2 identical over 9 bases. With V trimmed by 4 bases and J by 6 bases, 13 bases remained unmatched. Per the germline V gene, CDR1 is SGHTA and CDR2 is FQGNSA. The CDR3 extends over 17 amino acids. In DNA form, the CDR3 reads TGTGCCAGCAGCTCCGCTCAAAGCGGGAGGACAGTCAATGAGCAGTTCTTC. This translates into CASSSAQSGRTVNEQFF.

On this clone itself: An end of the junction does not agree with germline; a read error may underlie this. The CDR3 reads CASREEGVYNSPLHF. CDR3 DNA: TGTGCCAGCAGGGAAGAAGGAGTTTATAATTCACCCCTCCACTTT. The chain links TRBV6-1 to TRBJ1-6; D not resolved. Germline CDR1 is MNHNS and CDR2 is SASEGT. The CDR3 is 15 amino acids.

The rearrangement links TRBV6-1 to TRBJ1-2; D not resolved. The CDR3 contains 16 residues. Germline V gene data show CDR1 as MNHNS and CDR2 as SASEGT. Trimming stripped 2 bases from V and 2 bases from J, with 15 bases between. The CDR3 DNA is TGTGCCAGCAGTGAATACTTCCTTGACAAGAACTATGGCTACACCTTC. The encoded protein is CASSEYFLDKNYGYTF.

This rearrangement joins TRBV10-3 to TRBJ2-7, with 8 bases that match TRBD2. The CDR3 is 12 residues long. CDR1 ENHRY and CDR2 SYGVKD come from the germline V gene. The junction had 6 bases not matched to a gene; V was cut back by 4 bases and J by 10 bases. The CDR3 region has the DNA TGTGCCATCAGTGGGCAGCGGGAGTCACAGTACTTC. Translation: CAISGQRESQYF.

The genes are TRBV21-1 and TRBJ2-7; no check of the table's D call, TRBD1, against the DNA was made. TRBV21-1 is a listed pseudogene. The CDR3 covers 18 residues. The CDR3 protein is CAAAKIQGRGSVSYEQYF. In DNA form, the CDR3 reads TGTGCCGCCGCAAAAATTCAGGGAAGAGGCTCAGTAAGCTACGAGCAGTACTTC.

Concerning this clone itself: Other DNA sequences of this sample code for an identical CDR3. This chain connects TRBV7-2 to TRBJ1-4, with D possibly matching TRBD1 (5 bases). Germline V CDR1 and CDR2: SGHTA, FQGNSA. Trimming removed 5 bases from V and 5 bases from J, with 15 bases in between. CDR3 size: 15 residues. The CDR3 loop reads CASSLRGRPNEKLFF. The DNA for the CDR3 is TGTGCCAGCAGCCTAAGGGGACGGCCAAATGAAAAACTGTTTTTT.

CDR3 sequence: CASSPGAGFALHF. DNA for the CDR3: TGTGCCAGCTCACCAGGAGCGGGATTTGCCCTCCACTTT. The rearrangement uses TRBV18 and TRBJ1-6; unclear D gene. This CDR3 comprises 13 residues. Trimming shortened V by 2 bases and J by 14 bases, and 13 bases separated the two germline ends. Germline CDR1 and CDR2: KGHSH and LQKENI.

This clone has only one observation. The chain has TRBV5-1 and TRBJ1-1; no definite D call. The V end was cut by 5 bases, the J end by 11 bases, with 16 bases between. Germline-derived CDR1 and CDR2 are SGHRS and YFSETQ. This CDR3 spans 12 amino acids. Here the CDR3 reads CASSRDEDDAFF. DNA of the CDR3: TGCGCCAGCAGTCGAGACGAGGACGACGCTTTCTTT.

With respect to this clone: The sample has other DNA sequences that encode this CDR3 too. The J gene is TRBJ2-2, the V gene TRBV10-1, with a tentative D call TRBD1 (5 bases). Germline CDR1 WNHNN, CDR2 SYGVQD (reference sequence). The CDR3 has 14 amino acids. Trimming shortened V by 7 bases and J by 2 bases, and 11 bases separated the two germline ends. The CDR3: CASTGHVNTGELFF. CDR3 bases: TGCGCCAGCACAGGACACGTTAACACCGGGGAGCTGTTTTTT.

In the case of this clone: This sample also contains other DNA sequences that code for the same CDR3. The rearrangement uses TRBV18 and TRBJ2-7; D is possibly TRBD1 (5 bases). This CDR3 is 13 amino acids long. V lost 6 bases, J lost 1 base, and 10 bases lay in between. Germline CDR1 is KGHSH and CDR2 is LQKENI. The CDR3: CASSETVSYEQYF. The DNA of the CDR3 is TGTGCCAGCTCTGAGACAGTTTCCTACGAGCAGTACTTC.

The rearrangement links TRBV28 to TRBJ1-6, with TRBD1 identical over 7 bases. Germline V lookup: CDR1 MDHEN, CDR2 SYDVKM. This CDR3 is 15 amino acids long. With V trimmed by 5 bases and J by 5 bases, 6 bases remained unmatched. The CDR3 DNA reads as TGTGCCAGCAGTGAGACAGGGACCCATAATTCACCCCTCCACTTT. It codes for CASSETGTHNSPLHF.

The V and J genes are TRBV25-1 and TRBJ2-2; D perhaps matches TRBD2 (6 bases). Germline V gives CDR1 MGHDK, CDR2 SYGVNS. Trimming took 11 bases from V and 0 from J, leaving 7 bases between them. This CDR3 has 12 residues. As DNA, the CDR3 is TGTGCCGCGGGGCCGAACACCGGGGAGCTGTTTTTT. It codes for CAAGPNTGELFF. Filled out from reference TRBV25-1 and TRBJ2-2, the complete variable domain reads EADIYQTPRYLVIGTGKKITLECSQTMGHDKMYWYQQDPGMELHLIHYSYGVNSTEKGDLSSESTVSRIRTEHFPLTLESARPSHTSQYLCAAGPNTGELFFGEGSRLTVL.

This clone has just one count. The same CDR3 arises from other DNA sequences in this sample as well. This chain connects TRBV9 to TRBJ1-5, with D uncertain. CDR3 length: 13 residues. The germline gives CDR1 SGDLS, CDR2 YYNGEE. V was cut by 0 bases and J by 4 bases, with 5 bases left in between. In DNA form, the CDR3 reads TGTGCCAGCAGCGTAGATCTTAATCAGCCCCAGCATTTT. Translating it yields CASSVDLNQPQHF.

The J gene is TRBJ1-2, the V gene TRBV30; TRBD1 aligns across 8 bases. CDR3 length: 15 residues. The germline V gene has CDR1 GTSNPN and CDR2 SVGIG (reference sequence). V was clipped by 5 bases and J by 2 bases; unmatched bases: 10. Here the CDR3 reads CAWAQQGVSNYGYTF. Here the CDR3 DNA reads TGTGCCTGGGCGCAACAGGGGGTGTCGAACTATGGCTACACCTTC.

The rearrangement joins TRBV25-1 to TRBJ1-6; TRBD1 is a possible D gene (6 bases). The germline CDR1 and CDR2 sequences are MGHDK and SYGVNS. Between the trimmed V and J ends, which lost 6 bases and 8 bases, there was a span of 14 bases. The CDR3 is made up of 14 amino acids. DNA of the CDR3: TGTGCCAGCAGAAACAGGGAGGGGGATTCACCCCTCCACTTT. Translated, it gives CASRNREGDSPLHF.

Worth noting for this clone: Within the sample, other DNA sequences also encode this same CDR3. Written as DNA, the CDR3 is TGTGCCAGCAGTTACTCGTCCAATCAGCCCCAGCATTTT. Translating gives CASSYSSNQPQHF. This chain connects TRBV6-5 to TRBJ1-5; D not resolved. The CDR3 contains 13 residues. The V end lost 0 bases, the J end lost 3 bases, and 3 bases lay between the germline ends. Germline CDR1 is MNHEY and CDR2 is SVGAGI.

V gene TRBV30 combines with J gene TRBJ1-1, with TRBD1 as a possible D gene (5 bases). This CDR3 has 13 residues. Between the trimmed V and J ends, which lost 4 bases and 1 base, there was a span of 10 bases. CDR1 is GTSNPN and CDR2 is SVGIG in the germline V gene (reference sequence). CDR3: CAWMRDRNTEAFF. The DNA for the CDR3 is TGTGCCTGGATGAGGGACCGGAACACTGAAGCTTTCTTT.